This T cell receptor (beta chain) was profiled in a study of cytomegalovirus exposure and HLA in healthy donors. Remarks on this clone: Since a much larger clone is just one base distant, this may be a read error. In the same sample, other DNA sequences code for this CDR3.

Libraries were prepared by immunoSEQ multiplex PCR; TCRdb keeps only in-frame clonotypes and omits some of them. The sample carries 150,000 to 200,000 clones, about four fifths recorded once. The CDR3 is made up of 13 amino acids. Germline V gene data show CDR1 as MNHEY and CDR2 as SVGAGI. Trimming shortened V by 9 bases and J by 0 bases, and 10 bases separated the two germline ends. J is TRBJ2-3 and V is TRBV6-5; D is ambiguous. The sequence came from a young man in good health and CMV-seropositive. The source material was PBMCs. The CDR3 nucleotides read TGTGCCAGTAAGAGTATCAGCACAGATACGCAGTATTTT. The encoded protein is CASKSISTDTQYF.